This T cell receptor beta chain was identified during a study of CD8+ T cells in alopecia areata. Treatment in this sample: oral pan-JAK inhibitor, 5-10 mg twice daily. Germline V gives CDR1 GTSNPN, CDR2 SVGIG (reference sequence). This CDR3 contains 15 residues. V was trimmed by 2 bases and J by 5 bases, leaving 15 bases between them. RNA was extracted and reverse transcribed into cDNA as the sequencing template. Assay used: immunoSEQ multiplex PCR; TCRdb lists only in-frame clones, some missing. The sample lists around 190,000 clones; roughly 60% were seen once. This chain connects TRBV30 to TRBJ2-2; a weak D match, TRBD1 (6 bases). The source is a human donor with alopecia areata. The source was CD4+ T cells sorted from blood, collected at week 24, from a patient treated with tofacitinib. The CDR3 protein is CAWSSGAGWTGELFF. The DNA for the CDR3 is TGTGCCTGGAGTTCAGGGGCCGGATGGACCGGGGAGCTGTTTTTT.